The sequence of this T cell receptor (beta chain) was determined in a study of CD8 T cells in ankylosing spondylitis. MiXCR was run by TCRdb on the 5' RACE reads, yielding one entry per CDR3 protein. The sample lists just over 300,000 distinct CDR3 sequences; roughly 20% were seen once. The CDR3 length is 13 residues. The V end was cut by 5 bases, the J end by 3 bases, with 13 bases between. The germline CDR1 and CDR2 sequences are SQVTM and ANQGSEA. This clonotype was observed at least ten times. The clonotype comes from a female donor with ankylosing spondylitis or in good health (not recorded which). The sequencing sample was made of blood, either unsorted or a sorted T cell fraction (not recorded which). The chain has TRBV29-1 and TRBJ1-1; possible D gene TRBD1, 5 bases. CDR3 DNA sequence: TGCAGCGTTCGCCTAGGAGGGGACACTGAAGCTTTCTTT. Its protein product is CSVRLGGDTEAFF.